The entry that follows covers one TCR beta chain sequence. The target antigen is unknown. V dropped 4 bases and J dropped 4; count of bases not matched to a gene: 9. The CDR3 runs to 16 residues. In germline, CDR1 is KGHSH, CDR2 LQKENI. Use of 60 Vbeta and 13 Jbeta primers characterized the PCR. Sequenced by immunoSEQ multiplex PCR; TCRdb stores in-frame clones only, minus some. The data contain 90,000 to 130,000 clones, approximately 80% of them seen just once; the ten biggest clones take up more than 20%. The data belong to a study of cytomegalovirus exposure and HLA in healthy donors. Across the study: Among the roughly 370 genotyped donors, 65% to 90% were placed in the Caucasian-associated ancestry cluster.

Findings and caveats of the study: Some V segments (TRBV6-2 and TRBV6-3 among them) were excluded as indistinguishable. Evidence from a later analysis indicated that most CMV-associated TCR beta chains looked HLA-restricted.

Sequenced: PBMCs. This clonotype was sampled from a young man in good health and CMV-seropositive. This chain joins TRBV18 and TRBJ2-2; the match to TRBD1 covers 7 bases. CDR3 nucleotides: TGTGCCAGCTCACTTCGGGCAGGGGGTTCCACCGGGGAGCTGTTTTTT. Translation gives CASSLRAGGSTGELFF. Looking up the rest from reference TRBV18 and TRBJ2-2 gives the full variable domain: NAGVMQNPRHLVRRRGQEARLRCSPMKGHSHVYWYRQLPEEGLKFMVYLQKENIIDESGMPKERFSAEFPKEGPSILRIQQVVRGDSAAYFCASSLRAGGSTGELFFGEGSRLTVL.